This is a list of T cell receptor beta chains from one sample in a study of ipilimumab plus nivolumab after autologous stem cell transplantation. TCRdb's copy holds only in-frame clones and misses some; the assay was immunoSEQ multiplex PCR. Of 15,000 or so clones detected, approximately 81% appear once; the ten largest clones hold roughly 23%. The specimen was PBMCs, collected in a trial of ipilimumab plus nivolumab as post-transplant consolidation. The receptors here all came from a male donor with diffuse large B-cell lymphoma. The CDR3 runs from the conserved cysteine through the conserved F or W. Clone size appears in some rows only: once, few, many, or a class for an expanded clone.

CATYRGREKQETQYF	TRBV10-1	TRBJ2-5	-
CAWSETMNTEAFF	TRBV30	TRBJ1-1	-
CASSPIWTGELFF	TRBV19	TRBJ2-2	-
CASSELAGGRYNEQFF	TRBV2	TRBJ2-1	-
CASSSGILLPGELFF	TRBV6-5	TRBJ2-2	-
CASSVGGPENIQYF	TRBV9	TRBJ2-4	-
CASSLEAGPYNEQFF	TRBV7-2	TRBJ2-1	-
CASSPGASTGELFF	TRBV5-4	TRBJ2-2	-
CASSLSLGGYTF	TRBV28	TRBJ1-2	-
CASSADRADQPQHF	TRBV7-9	TRBJ1-5	-
CASSWEYEQYF	TRBV28	TRBJ2-7	few
CSVAGGEGSGNTIYF	TRBV29-1	TRBJ1-3	-
CASSWTADSNQPQHF	TRBV27	TRBJ1-5	-